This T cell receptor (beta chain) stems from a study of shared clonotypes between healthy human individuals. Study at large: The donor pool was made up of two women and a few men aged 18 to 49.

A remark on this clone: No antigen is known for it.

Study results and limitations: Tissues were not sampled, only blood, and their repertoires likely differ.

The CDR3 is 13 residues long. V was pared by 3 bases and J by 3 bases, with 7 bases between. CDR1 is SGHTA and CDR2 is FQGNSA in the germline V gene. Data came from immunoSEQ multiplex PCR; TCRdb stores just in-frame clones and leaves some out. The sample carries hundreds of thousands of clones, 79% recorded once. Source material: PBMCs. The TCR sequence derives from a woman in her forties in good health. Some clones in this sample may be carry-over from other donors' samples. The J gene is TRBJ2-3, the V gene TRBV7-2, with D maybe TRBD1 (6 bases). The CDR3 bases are TGTGCCAGCAGCTTCAGGGGAACAGATACGCAGTATTTT. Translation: CASSFRGTDTQYF.